The clone carrying this TCR beta chain was observed many times. The antigen is not known. Genomic DNA, serving as template, underwent TCR beta VDJ and CDR3 profiling. TCRdb independently ran MiXCR on the reads; one entry per CDR3 protein. The sample comprises about 220,000 distinct CDR3 sequences, 30% to 35% of which are singletons, and around 1.1% rests with the top ten. The data belong to a study of CD8+CD57+ T cells in acquired aplastic anemia. Study at large: Mean DNA quantity obtained from sorted CD4+ and CD8+ cells was 3 to 4 ug. Study-level points and caveats: Found in both controls and patients were approximately 29 CD8+ CDR3 sequences. Any difference that existed in CD8+ Simpson's diversity between patients and controls was not significant.

This receptor was identified in a human donor in good health, serving as a control. Sequenced input: sorted CD4+, CD8+, or CD8+CD57+ T cells (not recorded which) from PBMCs.

The CDR3 DNA reads TGTGCCAGCAGCCCCGCACACTATGGCTACACCTTC. Encoded protein: CASSPAHYGYTF. The chain combines TRBV6-1 with TRBJ1-2; D is ambiguous. This CDR3 is 12 amino acids long. CDR1 and CDR2 from the germline V gene are MNHNS and SASEGT. Trimming shortened V by 6 bases and J by 3 bases, and 8 bases separated the two germline ends.